The 7 T cell receptor beta chains presented below share a single source sample, sequenced in a study of early T cells in non-severe SARS-CoV-2 infection. TCRdb re-analysed the 5' RACE reads in MiXCR, keeping a single row per CDR3 protein. The profile shows 55,000 or so distinct CDR3 sequences, around 12% of them singletons. Sequencing was performed on whole blood. These receptors were obtained from an adult who was a healthcare worker with PCR-confirmed SARS-CoV-2 infection or an uninfected control (not recorded which).

The rearrangement joins TRBV11-2 to TRBJ1-1; TRBD1 aligns across 7 bases. CDR3 length equals 14 residues. Trimming removed 3 bases from V and 5 bases from J; junction bases left unmatched: 6. The germline gives CDR1 SGHAT, CDR2 FQNNGV. CDR3 residues: CASSFGQVGTEAFF. The CDR3 DNA reads as TGTGCCAGCAGCTTTGGACAGGTTGGAACTGAAGCTTTCTTT.

This clonotype was detected only a few times. J is TRBJ2-3 and V is TRBV29-1; D call uncertain. CDR1 is SQVTM, CDR2 ANQGSEA, per germline. The CDR3 extends over 11 amino acids. The germline V and J ends were trimmed by 1 base and 2 bases, with 1 base remaining between them. The CDR3 sequence: CSVEVTDTQYF. The CDR3 DNA sequence: TGCAGCGTTGAAGTCACAGATACGCAGTATTTT.

The rearrangement links TRBV5-4 to TRBJ2-3, with 9 bases matching TRBD1. There are 16 residues in the CDR3. The germline gives CDR1 SGHNT, CDR2 YYREEE (reference sequence). V trimming: 3 bases; J trimming: 2 bases; junction bases outside the gene matches: 7. CDR3 in amino acids: CASSYGQGSFTDTQYF. DNA for the CDR3: TGTGCCAGCAGCTACGGACAGGGGAGTTTCACAGATACGCAGTATTTT.

This clonotype was counted ten times or more. The V and J genes are TRBV24-1 and TRBJ2-5; 7 nucleotides agree with TRBD1. This CDR3 region has 18 residues. Germline loops: CDR1 KGHDR, CDR2 SFDVKD. V trimming: 3 bases; J trimming: 4 bases; junction bases outside the gene matches: 16. CDR3: CATSDPQDRVGARETQYF. In DNA form, the CDR3 reads TGTGCCACCAGTGATCCCCAAGACAGGGTTGGAGCTCGAGAGACCCAGTACTTC.

The chain combines TRBV6-4 with TRBJ2-5, with TRBD2 identical over 9 bases. J lost 2 bases, V lost 0 bases, and 10 bases had no gene match. Germline CDR1 and CDR2: MRHNA and SNTAGT. The CDR3 is 18 amino acids. The CDR3 region is CASSDSERGADTQETQYF. The CDR3 region has the DNA TGTGCCAGCAGTGACTCGGAGCGGGGGGCGGATACTCAAGAGACCCAGTACTTC.

This chain uses TRBV5-1 with TRBJ2-7; unclear D gene. Germline values: CDR1 SGHRS, CDR2 YFSETQ. The length of the CDR3 is 13 residues. With 0 bases removed from V and 6 bases from J, the gap between germline ends came to 10 bases. CDR3 amino acids: CASSLEWGTEQYF. The CDR3 DNA is TGCGCCAGCAGCTTGGAATGGGGAACCGAGCAGTACTTC.

This clonotype was observed a handful of times. One end of the junction fails to match germline, which may point to a read error. The V gene is TRBV19, the J gene TRBJ2-2; D may be TRBD1 (6 bases). The V gene's germline CDR1 is LNHDA and CDR2 SQIVND (reference sequence). The CDR3 is 15 amino acids. The CDR3 loop reads CANSRLGADTGELFF. As DNA, the CDR3 is TGTGCCAATAGTCGTCTGGGGGCGGACACCGGGGAGCTGTTTTTT.